These 3 T cell receptor beta chains originate from one sample sequenced in a study of T-cell reconstitution after alpha-beta-depleted transplantation in children. The TCRbeta library was prepared with unique molecular identifiers. TCRdb redid the calling of the PCR reads with MiXCR, one entry per CDR3 protein. This table has hundreds of thousands of distinct CDR3 sequences, around 15% appearing once. This sample comprised PBMCs, mostly from graft donor cells, obtained 360 days after TCRalphabeta/CD19-depleted stem cell transplant. The origin of the receptors is a boy younger than two who had a stem cell transplant for Wiskott-Aldrich syndrome, so the T cells may come from the graft donor.

This clonotype has a handful of counts. V is TRBV6-5 and J is TRBJ2-6, with 7 bases identical to TRBD1. Germline CDR1 reads MNHEY; CDR2 reads SVGAGI. The CDR3 is 17 residues long. V lost 0 bases, J lost 2 bases, and 4 bases stayed unmatched. This CDR3 is CASSYSTGAAGANVLTF. CDR3 nucleotide sequence: TGTGCCAGCAGTTACTCTACAGGGGCGGCTGGGGCCAACGTCCTGACTTTC.

This clonotype showed up many times. The V and J genes are TRBV12-3 or TRBV12-4 and TRBJ2-6; D is perhaps TRBD2 (5 bases). This CDR3 spans 16 amino acids. The V end lost 5 bases, the J end lost 2 bases, and 13 bases lay between the germline ends. The DNA for the CDR3 is TGTGCCAGCAGTCCACGATCCGGGGCTGGGGCCAACGTCCTGACTTTC. This gives the protein CASSPRSGAGANVLTF.

The V and J genes are TRBV7-9 and TRBJ2-1; D possibly corresponds to TRBD1 (6 bases). V gave up 4 bases and J gave up 4 bases, with 11 bases separating them. CDR3 size: 14 residues. CDR1 SEHNR and CDR2 FQNEAQ come from the germline V gene (reference sequence). The CDR3 spells CASSSPTGYNEQFF. The CDR3 nucleotides are TGTGCCAGCAGCTCTCCAACAGGGTACAATGAGCAGTTCTTC. Filled out from reference TRBV7-9 and TRBJ2-1, the complete variable domain reads DTGVSQNPRHKITKRGQNVTFRCDPISEHNRLYWYRQTLGQGPEFLTYFQNEAQLEKSRLLSDRFSAERPKGSFSTLEIQRTEQGDSAMYLCASSSPTGYNEQFFGPGTRLTVL.